Sequencing of this T cell receptor (beta chain) was carried out in a study of T-cell reconstitution after alpha-beta-depleted transplantation in children (TCRdb year 2016). Regarding the complete study: Using TCR repertoire profiling, the study quantitatively followed how T-cell immune reconstitution unfolded in children after TCRalphabeta/CD19-depleted allogeneic hematopoietic cell transplantation. What the study reported, not specific to this receptor: The apparently early recovery of alphabetaT-cell counts about two months after transplant reportedly depended on only several hundred rapidly expanded clones that came from non-depleted graft cells. In some patients, the high TCRbeta diversity seen at day 60 was put down to recipient T cells and intrathymic progenitors that had survived conditioning. Over subsequent months, a decline in hyperexpanded clone frequencies was noted, and after one year, T-cell counts and TCRbeta diversity were mostly ascribed to newly produced T cells.

This clonotype occurred a few times. Its antigen has not been determined. No much larger clonotype is one base removed from it; base qualities were not supplied. The label giving this sample's treatment or condition can be read as: allogeneic hematopoietic cell transplantation with graft depleted of TCRalphabeta T cells and CD19 B cells. The children who served as transplant recipients had been given grafts of TCRalphabeta/CD19-depleted allogeneic hematopoietic cells. From cysteine to phenylalanine, the CDR3 is 19 amino acids long. Only the CDR3 DNA stays, 57 bases, in frame from base 1. Relative to germline, V is missing 5 bases and J is missing 2 bases, with 15 bases of the junction outside any gene match. CDR1 SGHRS and CDR2 YFSETQ were looked up in the germline V gene. Receptor amplification or capture employed PCR. The data were produced on an Illumina HiSeq 2500. TCR library preparation used molecular barcoding, with unique molecular identifiers applied to normalize quantification of the TCRbeta repertoire. TCRdb reworked the public reads: Q25 trimming with fastp, MiXCR clone assembly, productive beta chains retained. Each CDR3 protein gets just one entry, which takes the most common genes and DNA from the rows behind it. In this sample the table shows about 200,000 distinct CDR3 sequences, approximately 6.3% of which occur a single time. In total, the top ten clones hold around 5% of the sample.

The specimen was PBMCs, collected before TCRalphabeta/CD19-depleted stem cell transplant. The rearrangement combines TRBV5-1 with TRBJ2-7; 14 bases in the junction line up with TRBD2. This clonotype was sampled from a boy between 2 and 10 years old with acute lymphoblastic leukemia, due to receive a stem cell transplant. The CDR3 is CASRKGTSGRGGMAYEQYF. The DNA reads as follows: TGCGCCAGCAGAAAAGGGACTAGCGGGAGAGGAGGGATGGCCTACGAGCAGTACTTC. Full variable domain (CDR3 extended with the reference TRBV5-1 and TRBJ2-7 proteins): KAGVTQTPRYLIKTRGQQVTLSCSPISGHRSVSWYQQTPGQGLQFLFEYFSETQRNKGNFPGRFSGRQFSNSRSEMNVSTLELGDSALYLCASRKGTSGRGGMAYEQYFGPGTRLTVT.